This entry is about one TCR beta chain. Its antigen is unidentified. The sample belongs to a study of T cell repertoires in cytomegalovirus infection. Background on the study: From public TCR beta signatures came an indication of both CMV infection and matching HLA type. Study results and caveats: Dominating the ex vivo response were TCR beta clonotypes that were CMV-specific and HLA-C-restricted.

MiXCR was run by TCRdb on the reads, yielding one entry per CDR3 protein. The table lists under 200,000 distinct CDR3 sequences, roughly 9% of them singletons, with approximately 4.6% in the top ten. Sample: PBMCs. The TCR originated in a human donor in good health (CMV status not recorded). Some clones in this sample may be carry-over from other donors' samples.

This CDR3 reads CASSLEAGGNQPQHF. The CDR3 nucleotides read TGCGCCAGCAGCTTGGAGGCAGGGGGCAATCAGCCCCAGCATTTT. The chain carries TRBV5-1 and TRBJ1-5, with D possibly TRBD1 on 6 matching bases. Germline V gives CDR1 SGHRS, CDR2 YFSETQ. The CDR3 length is 15 residues. Trimming removed 0 bases from V and 2 bases from J, with 9 bases in between.